This is a list of T cell receptor beta chains from one sample in a study of shared clonotypes between healthy human individuals. TCRdb keeps only in-frame clones here, not all; method: immunoSEQ multiplex PCR. This table holds 330,000 or so clones, approximately 79% found once. The sequencing sample was made of memory CD4+ T cells sorted from blood. These receptors originate from a man between 25 and 39 years old in good health. Each CDR3 is given with its conserved first and last residue. The D gene is left open where the match is weak. Not all rows give a size; the values are once, few, many and, for expanded clones, a class.

d_gene: TRBD1
j_gene: TRBJ2-1
abundance: .
v_gene: TRBV5-4
CDR3nt: TGTGCCAGCAGCAAAGGGACAGGGTACAATGAGCAGTTCTTC
CDR3aa: CASSKGTGYNEQFF

d_gene: .
j_gene: TRBJ2-7
abundance: .
v_gene: TRBV6-6
CDR3nt: TGTGCCAGCAGCCTTTCTAGTAAGCAGTACTTC
CDR3aa: CASSLSSKQYF

d_gene: .
j_gene: TRBJ2-7
abundance: .
v_gene: TRBV6-5
CDR3nt: TGTGCCAGCAGTTACTCGAGTAGTCCGGGGTACGAGCAGTACTTC
CDR3aa: CASSYSSSPGYEQYF

d_gene: .
j_gene: TRBJ2-7
abundance: few
v_gene: TRBV9
CDR3nt: TGTGCCAGCAGCGTCCCGGGGCCTCCCCGCCGAGTGGAGCAGTACTTC
CDR3aa: CASSVPGPPRRVEQYF

d_gene: .
j_gene: TRBJ2-3
abundance: .
v_gene: TRBV5-1
CDR3nt: TGCGCCAGCAGCTTGGCCTTAGATACGCAGTATTTT
CDR3aa: CASSLALDTQYF

d_gene: .
j_gene: TRBJ2-7
abundance: .
v_gene: TRBV29-1
CDR3nt: TGCAGCGTTAGGGACTCGCACTACGAGCAGTACTTC
CDR3aa: CSVRDSHYEQYF

d_gene: TRBD2
j_gene: TRBJ2-3
abundance: .
v_gene: TRBV11-3
CDR3nt: TGTGCCAGCAGCTCGGGACTAGCAACAGATACGCAGTATTTT
CDR3aa: CASSSGLATDTQYF

d_gene: .
j_gene: TRBJ1-1
abundance: .
v_gene: TRBV7-9
CDR3nt: TGTGCCAGCAGCTTCCCACAGGGACGGGGCACTGAAGCTTTCTTT
CDR3aa: CASSFPQGRGTEAFF

d_gene: .
j_gene: TRBJ1-5
abundance: .
v_gene: TRBV6-6
CDR3nt: TGTGCCAGCAGTTACTCTGTGAATCAGCCCCAGCATTTT
CDR3aa: CASSYSVNQPQHF

d_gene: TRBD1
j_gene: TRBJ2-5
abundance: .
v_gene: TRBV11-2
CDR3nt: TGTGCCAGCAGCGCCGGGACAGGGCCCCAAGAGACCCAGTACTTC
CDR3aa: CASSAGTGPQETQYF

d_gene: TRBD1
j_gene: TRBJ2-1
abundance: once
v_gene: TRBV12-5
CDR3nt: TGTGCTAGTGGTTTGGTCCTGGACAGGGGGCTTAATGAGCAGTTCTTC
CDR3aa: CASGLVLDRGLNEQFF

d_gene: .
j_gene: TRBJ1-2
abundance: .
v_gene: TRBV29-1
CDR3nt: TGCAGCGTTGTCGGGGGCGGCTATGGCTACACCTTC
CDR3aa: CSVVGGGYGYTF

d_gene: TRBD1
j_gene: TRBJ1-4
abundance: .
v_gene: TRBV28
CDR3nt: TGTGCCAGCAGTTCACTTCACTTAACAGGGGTGGATGAAAAACTGTTTTTT
CDR3aa: CASSSLHLTGVDEKLFF

d_gene: .
j_gene: TRBJ1-3
abundance: few
v_gene: TRBV10-3
CDR3nt: TGTGCCATCAGTGACTTCTCTGGAAACACCATATATTTT
CDR3aa: CAISDFSGNTIYF

d_gene: .
j_gene: TRBJ1-5
abundance: .
v_gene: TRBV19
CDR3nt: TGTGCCAGCACGACAGTCTATAGCAATCAGCCCCAGCATTTT
CDR3aa: CASTTVYSNQPQHF

d_gene: TRBD2
j_gene: TRBJ2-7
abundance: .
v_gene: TRBV11-2
CDR3nt: TGTGCCAGCAGCTTGGAACTAGCGGGAGCCTCCGAGCAGTACTTC
CDR3aa: CASSLELAGASEQYF

d_gene: TRBD2
j_gene: TRBJ2-1
abundance: .
v_gene: TRBV10-1
CDR3nt: TGCGCCAGCAGTCTAGCGGGAGCCTACAATGAGCAGTTCTTC
CDR3aa: CASSLAGAYNEQFF

d_gene: .
j_gene: TRBJ2-7
abundance: .
v_gene: TRBV28
CDR3nt: TGTGCCAGCAGTAACAGAGCTTTAGTCTACGAGCAGTACTTC
CDR3aa: CASSNRALVYEQYF

d_gene: TRBD1
j_gene: TRBJ2-3
abundance: .
v_gene: TRBV10-3
CDR3nt: TGTGCCATCAGTGAGTCAGGGGGACAGATCTCCACAGATACGCAGTATTTT
CDR3aa: CAISESGGQISTDTQYF

d_gene: .
j_gene: TRBJ1-1
abundance: .
v_gene: TRBV28
CDR3nt: TGTGCCAGCAGTCCGCCTGGTGGGACGGCGAACACTGAAGCTTTCTTT
CDR3aa: CASSPPGGTANTEAFF

d_gene: .
j_gene: TRBJ1-2
abundance: .
v_gene: TRBV5-6
CDR3nt: TGTGCCAGCAGCGCCGACGACGGGAGGGCAAATCTTAACTATGGCTACACCTTC
CDR3aa: CASSADDGRANLNYGYTF

d_gene: TRBD2
j_gene: TRBJ2-3
abundance: .
v_gene: TRBV12-5
CDR3nt: TGTGCTAGTGGATCCGGACTAGTCAACACAGATACGCAGTATTTT
CDR3aa: CASGSGLVNTDTQYF

d_gene: TRBD1
j_gene: TRBJ2-7
abundance: .
v_gene: TRBV27
CDR3nt: TGTGCCAGCAGTACCCGGACAGGGCGGGAGCAGTACTTC
CDR3aa: CASSTRTGREQYF

d_gene: .
j_gene: TRBJ1-5
abundance: many
v_gene: TRBV6-6
CDR3nt: TGTGCCAGCATTGCAGCTCGGAATCAGCCCCAGCATTTT
CDR3aa: CASIAARNQPQHF

d_gene: .
j_gene: TRBJ1-3
abundance: .
v_gene: TRBV6-1
CDR3nt: TGTGCCAGCAGCCCCCTGTCATACTCTGGAAACACCATATATTTT
CDR3aa: CASSPLSYSGNTIYF

d_gene: TRBD1
j_gene: TRBJ2-7
abundance: .
v_gene: TRBV28
CDR3nt: TGTGCCAGCAGTTTGACAGGGGGACCCTACGAGCAGTACTTC
CDR3aa: CASSLTGGPYEQYF

d_gene: .
j_gene: TRBJ2-2
abundance: .
v_gene: TRBV14
CDR3nt: TGTGCCAGCAGCCAAGAACCCGATGCGAAAACCGGGGAGCTGTTTTTT
CDR3aa: CASSQEPDAKTGELFF

d_gene: .
j_gene: TRBJ2-5
abundance: many
v_gene: TRBV6-5
CDR3nt: TGTGCCAGCAGGTACCAAGCCAGCGGAACCCAGTACTTC
CDR3aa: CASRYQASGTQYF

d_gene: TRBD1
j_gene: TRBJ1-1
abundance: once
v_gene: TRBV19
CDR3nt: TGTGCCAGTAGTATATTCGGACAGACAGGGGCTTTCTTT
CDR3aa: CASSIFGQTGAFF

d_gene: .
j_gene: TRBJ1-1
abundance: .
v_gene: TRBV19
CDR3nt: TGTGCCAGTAGTATAGGGAGACGGGTGGCCCAACGGACTGAAGCTTTCTTT
CDR3aa: CASSIGRRVAQRTEAFF

d_gene: .
j_gene: TRBJ1-1
abundance: .
v_gene: TRBV7-6
CDR3nt: TGTGCCAGCAGCTTAGTAGGGGACGGCACTGAAGCTTTCTTT
CDR3aa: CASSLVGDGTEAFF

d_gene: .
j_gene: TRBJ2-1
abundance: once
v_gene: TRBV29-1
CDR3nt: TGCAGCGTTAAATTAGGCAATGAGCAGTTCTTC
CDR3aa: CSVKLGNEQFF

d_gene: TRBD2
j_gene: TRBJ2-7
abundance: .
v_gene: TRBV7-2
CDR3nt: TGTGCCACCCGACCGGGAGGGCCGTATCTCGAGCAGTACTTC
CDR3aa: CATRPGGPYLEQYF

d_gene: TRBD2
j_gene: TRBJ2-3
abundance: .
v_gene: TRBV5-4
CDR3nt: TGTGCCAGCAGCGGAGCGGGAGGGCCAAAATACGGCACAGATACGCAGTATTTT
CDR3aa: CASSGAGGPKYGTDTQYF

d_gene: TRBD1
j_gene: TRBJ1-2
abundance: few
v_gene: TRBV4-1
CDR3nt: TGCGCCAGCAGCCAAGTCTTGGGACAGGGATACGGCTACACCTTC
CDR3aa: CASSQVLGQGYGYTF

d_gene: .
j_gene: TRBJ2-7
abundance: .
v_gene: TRBV9
CDR3nt: TGTGCCAGCAGTATCTCAGGGGCTTCAGGCTACGAGCAGTACTTC
CDR3aa: CASSISGASGYEQYF

d_gene: .
j_gene: TRBJ2-2
abundance: .
v_gene: TRBV29-1
CDR3nt: TGCAGCGCCGTGCTCGTCACCGGGGAGCTGTTTTTT
CDR3aa: CSAVLVTGELFF

d_gene: .
j_gene: TRBJ2-1
abundance: .
v_gene: TRBV10-2
CDR3nt: TGCGCCAGCAGTGAGCCCTGGAAGGCCCCAAGGAAAGAGCAGTTCTTC
CDR3aa: CASSEPWKAPRKEQFF

d_gene: .
j_gene: TRBJ2-5
abundance: .
v_gene: TRBV11-2
CDR3nt: TGTGCCAGCAGCTTAGGTGGGGGGCTCGAGACCCAGTACTTC
CDR3aa: CASSLGGGLETQYF

d_gene: .
j_gene: TRBJ2-5
abundance: many
v_gene: TRBV5-6
CDR3nt: TGTGCCAGCAGCTCGCGAGGGACCCAGTACTTC
CDR3aa: CASSSRGTQYF

d_gene: TRBD1
j_gene: TRBJ1-6
abundance: few
v_gene: TRBV29-1
CDR3nt: TGCAGCGCGAGGGACAGATATAATTCACCCCTCCACTTT
CDR3aa: CSARDRYNSPLHF

d_gene: TRBD2
j_gene: TRBJ2-1
abundance: .
v_gene: TRBV19
CDR3nt: TGTGCCAGTAGTATGACTAGCGGGAGTGGGAATGAGCAGTTCTTC
CDR3aa: CASSMTSGSGNEQFF

d_gene: .
j_gene: TRBJ2-1
abundance: .
v_gene: TRBV6-9
CDR3nt: TGTGCCAGCGCATCATGGGGCCAGAGGACGGAGCAGTTCTTC
CDR3aa: CASASWGQRTEQFF

d_gene: .
j_gene: TRBJ2-7
abundance: .
v_gene: TRBV6-1
CDR3nt: TGTGCCAGCAGTGAAACTAACAGGGCGACGTACGAGCAGTACTTC
CDR3aa: CASSETNRATYEQYF

d_gene: TRBD2
j_gene: TRBJ2-5
abundance: .
v_gene: TRBV5-1
CDR3nt: TGCGCCAGCAGCCCGATGGGACTAGCGGGGGGGAGTGAGACCCAGTACTTC
CDR3aa: CASSPMGLAGGSETQYF

d_gene: .
j_gene: TRBJ2-2
abundance: .
v_gene: TRBV28
CDR3nt: TGTGCCAGCACCGACTCCTTAACGGGGGAGCTGTTTTTT
CDR3aa: CASTDSLTGELFF

d_gene: .
j_gene: TRBJ1-2
abundance: .
v_gene: TRBV6-5
CDR3nt: TGTGCCAGCAGGGAGACCGGCTCGAAGGGCTACACCTTC
CDR3aa: CASRETGSKGYTF

d_gene: .
j_gene: TRBJ2-3
abundance: few
v_gene: TRBV2
CDR3nt: TGTGCCAGCAGTCAGGAGGTGGATACGCAGTATTTT
CDR3aa: CASSQEVDTQYF

d_gene: TRBD2
j_gene: TRBJ2-5
abundance: .
v_gene: TRBV5-1
CDR3nt: TGCGCCAGCAGCTCCTCTAGCGGGAGGCTCCAAGAGACCCAGTACTTC
CDR3aa: CASSSSSGRLQETQYF

d_gene: .
j_gene: TRBJ1-3
abundance: few
v_gene: TRBV5-1
CDR3nt: TGCGCCAGCAGCTTGGAACCAGCCGGAAACACCATATATTTT
CDR3aa: CASSLEPAGNTIYF

d_gene: .
j_gene: TRBJ2-7
abundance: .
v_gene: TRBV6-6
CDR3nt: TGTGCCAGCAGTTACGGGTCCCGGGCCTCCTACGAGCAGTACTTC
CDR3aa: CASSYGSRASYEQYF

d_gene: TRBD2
j_gene: TRBJ2-1
abundance: .
v_gene: TRBV6-4
CDR3nt: TGTGCCAGCAGTGGACTAGCGGGAGGGAATGAGCAGTTCTTC
CDR3aa: CASSGLAGGNEQFF

d_gene: .
j_gene: TRBJ2-2
abundance: .
v_gene: TRBV30
CDR3nt: TGTGCCTGGAGTGTACTCGGCGGAAAAAGGACCGGGGAGCTGTTTTTT
CDR3aa: CAWSVLGGKRTGELFF

d_gene: .
j_gene: TRBJ2-1
abundance: .
v_gene: TRBV15
CDR3nt: TGTGCCACCTCCTGGGGATTTAGCGATGAGCAGTTCTTC
CDR3aa: CATSWGFSDEQFF

d_gene: TRBD2
j_gene: TRBJ2-5
abundance: .
v_gene: TRBV10-1
CDR3nt: TGCGCCAGCAGTGAGGCCAGCACCGGGACTAGCGGCCAAGAGACCCAGTACTTC
CDR3aa: CASSEASTGTSGQETQYF

d_gene: .
j_gene: TRBJ2-7
abundance: .
v_gene: TRBV10-3
CDR3nt: TGCCGGCGCAGTAGCCGAAGTAACTCCTACGAGCAGTACTTC
CDR3aa: CRRSSRSNSYEQYF

d_gene: .
j_gene: TRBJ2-2
abundance: .
v_gene: TRBV5-6
CDR3nt: TGTGCCAGCAACAATTGGGGTCAGATACTCACCGGGGAGCTGTTTTTT
CDR3aa: CASNNWGQILTGELFF

d_gene: .
j_gene: TRBJ2-1
abundance: .
v_gene: TRBV10-2
CDR3nt: TGCGCCAGCCAAAAGGGAGCTAGCTCCAATGAGCAGTTCTTC
CDR3aa: CASQKGASSNEQFF

d_gene: .
j_gene: TRBJ2-1
abundance: once
v_gene: TRBV11-2
CDR3nt: TGTGCCAGCGGCACGTTCAAAAGCCCGACGAGCAATGAGCAGTTCTTC
CDR3aa: CASGTFKSPTSNEQFF

d_gene: TRBD2
j_gene: TRBJ2-1
abundance: .
v_gene: TRBV7-2
CDR3nt: TGTGCCAGCAGCTTAGTGGCGGGAGGGCCAATCAATGAGCAGTTCTTC
CDR3aa: CASSLVAGGPINEQFF